This T cell receptor (beta chain) emerged from a study of PD-1 blockade in classical Hodgkin lymphoma. V dropped 3 bases and J dropped 6 bases, with 23 bases sitting between them. The CDR3 sequence is 17 residues long. Germline values: CDR1 SEHNR, CDR2 FQNEAQ (reference sequence). All trial patients relapsed after autologous stem cell transplantation. Assay used: immunoSEQ multiplex PCR; TCRdb lists only in-frame clones, some missing. The sample has around 40,000 clones; about three quarters are singletons. The sequenced sample was peripheral blood mononuclear cells (PBMCs), obtained at baseline. The chain joins TRBV7-9 to TRBJ1-2; possibly TRBD1 for D (6 bases). This TCR was sampled from a human donor with classical Hodgkin lymphoma. Written as DNA, the CDR3 is TGTGCCAGCAGCTTTCTGCTTCCTAGCGGGGGGCGGAATGGCTACACCTTC. It specifies CASSFLLPSGGRNGYTF.